This passage covers 11 T cell receptor beta chains from one sample sequenced in a study of shared clonotypes between healthy human individuals. Generated by immunoSEQ multiplex PCR, the TCRdb table keeps only in-frame clones and is missing some. The sample contains 1.4 million to 1.5 million clones, roughly 97% of which appear only once. Sequencing was performed on naive CD4+ T cells sorted from blood. Subset specified: CD45RA+ positively selected. These TCRs come from a man between 25 and 39 years old in good health.

This chain joins TRBV2 and TRBJ2-1; 13 bases map to TRBD2. V lost 6 bases and J lost 2; bases outside the gene matches: 4. This CDR3 contains 16 residues. Germline CDR1 is SNHLY and CDR2 is FYNNEI. The CDR3: CASRRTSGSAYNEQFF. CDR3 coding DNA: TGTGCCAGCAGACGGACTAGCGGGAGCGCCTACAATGAGCAGTTCTTC.

The V gene is TRBV30, the J gene TRBJ1-2; tentatively, D is TRBD1 (6 bases). V lost 5 bases and J 6 bases, leaving 10 bases between the germline ends. CDR3 size: 11 residues. Germline assignment: CDR1 GTSNPN and CDR2 SVGIG (reference sequence). The CDR3 bases are TGTGCCTGGGGACCAGGGGATGGCTACACCTTC. Its protein product is CAWGPGDGYTF.

The J gene is TRBJ2-6, the V gene TRBV9, with D tentatively TRBD1 or TRBD2 (6 bases each). V was shortened by 7 bases and J by 2 bases, with 16 bases between the two germline ends. The CDR3 extends over 16 amino acids. CDR1 is SGDLS, CDR2 YYNGEE, per germline. Here the CDR3 DNA reads TGTGCCAGCTCGGGGGCCCTTACCCCTGGGGCCAACGTCCTGACTTTC. It specifies CASSGALTPGANVLTF.

The V call is TRBV20-1, the J call TRBJ2-5; D unclear. The germline V gene encodes CDR1 DFQATT and CDR2 SNEGSKA (reference sequence). The CDR3 is made up of 11 amino acids. The germline V and J ends were trimmed by 3 bases and 3 bases, with 5 bases remaining between them. The CDR3 nucleotides read TGCAGTGCTAGTTGGGAAGAGACCCAGTACTTC. This encodes CSASWEETQYF.

J is TRBJ1-4 and V is TRBV9, with unresolved D. Trimming removed 4 bases at V and 0 bases at J, with 13 bases between. This CDR3 is 16 amino acids long. CDR1 is SGDLS, CDR2 YYNGEE, per germline. CDR3 bases: TGTGCCAGCAGCCAAACGGACGGTGCAACTAATGAAAAACTGTTTTTT. This sequence encodes CASSQTDGATNEKLFF.

CDR3 amino acids: CASSPGSYGYTF. CDR3 DNA sequence: TGTGCCAGCAGCCCCGGGAGCTATGGCTACACCTTC. The V and J genes are TRBV6-6 and TRBJ1-2, with D unresolved. The CDR3 has 12 amino acids. With 6 bases removed from V and 4 bases from J, the gap between germline ends came to 9 bases. The germline CDR1 and CDR2 sequences are MNHNY and SVGAGI (reference sequence).

The J gene is TRBJ1-1, the V gene TRBV5-1; 8 bases agree with TRBD1. The junction had 8 bases not matched to a gene; V was cut back by 3 bases and J by 7 bases. Per germline, CDR1 SGHRS and CDR2 YFSETQ. The CDR3 length is 14 residues. The CDR3, as DNA: TGCGCCAGCAGCTCGAATATCGGACAGGGTGAAGCTTTCTTT. It codes for CASSSNIGQGEAFF.

The chain has TRBV18 and TRBJ2-2; D is perhaps TRBD1 (6 bases). V lost 5 bases and J 1 base, leaving 17 bases between the germline ends. CDR1 KGHSH and CDR2 LQKENI come from the germline V gene. The CDR3 runs 17 residues. The CDR3 nucleotides are TGTGCCAGCTCATCACTCCGGGACACCCTGAACACCGGGGAGCTGTTTTTT. This gives the protein CASSSLRDTLNTGELFF.

This chain uses TRBV10-2 with TRBJ2-7, with 9 bases fitting TRBD2. After removal of 4 bases from V and 3 bases from J, the junction contained 4 bases not matched to a gene. The germline CDR1 and CDR2 sequences are WSHSY and SAAADI. The CDR3 consists of 14 residues. In DNA, the CDR3 is TGCGCCAGCAGTGCCTCTAGCGGGGTCTACGAGCAGTACTTC. It specifies CASSASSGVYEQYF.

This clone was found a few times. V is TRBV28 and J is TRBJ2-1, with 7 nucleotides matching TRBD2. Germline V gene sequence: CDR1 MDHEN, CDR2 SYDVKM. The trim removed 4 bases at V and 10 bases at J, leaving 1 base unmatched. The CDR3 has 11 residues. The CDR3 reads CASSWTREQFF. The CDR3 DNA is TGTGCCAGCAGTTGGACTAGGGAGCAGTTCTTC.

The count of this clone is one. The chain employs TRBV7-9 and TRBJ2-7; D is uncertain. Germline CDR1 SEHNR, CDR2 FQNEAQ (reference sequence). The CDR3 has 15 residues. The germline V and J ends were trimmed by 4 bases and 4 bases, with 17 bases remaining between them. The CDR3 region has the DNA TGTGCCAGCAGCTCCGCGCGGCTAGTTAGGTACGAGCAGTACTTC. Translating it yields CASSSARLVRYEQYF.